This T cell receptor beta chain was retrieved from a study of cytomegalovirus exposure and HLA in healthy donors. This clone was recorded a few times. The antigen is not known. General study findings and limits: TCR beta sequences reportedly predicted the HLA-A and HLA-B alleles of most subjects accurately. The study assumed roughly uniform donor sequencing depth for presence/absence analyses.

Trimming took 0 bases from V and 5 from J, leaving 10 bases between them. CDR3 size: 14 residues. Per the germline V gene, CDR1 is MNHNY and CDR2 is SVGAGI (reference sequence). PCR used 60 Vbeta primers and 13 Jbeta primers. Generated by immunoSEQ multiplex PCR, the TCRdb table keeps only in-frame clones and is missing some. The sample yields around 130,000 clones, about 8.5% seen once. V is TRBV6-6 and J is TRBJ2-5; no clear D. The sequenced material came from PBMCs. This sequence was found in a man aged 40-49 years in good health and CMV-seronegative. The CDR3 DNA follows: TGTGCCAGCAGTTACTCTCATCTCGGGGAGACCCAGTACTTC. It codes for CASSYSHLGETQYF.